Following are 17 T cell receptor beta chains from one sample sequenced in a study of neurological immune-mediated disorders. TCRdb re-called the 5' RACE reads through MiXCR, storing one row per CDR3 protein. The repertoire holds tens of thousands of distinct CDR3 sequences, with roughly 3.3% as singletons. The specimen was PBMCs. These receptors came from a woman aged 45-65 years with multiple sclerosis.

This clonotype has a count of ten or more. The chain couples TRBV20-1 to TRBJ2-1, with 9 nucleotides matching TRBD2. Germline loops: CDR1 DFQATT, CDR2 SNEGSKA (reference sequence). With V trimmed by 8 bases and J by 6 bases, 11 bases remained unmatched. The CDR3 is made up of 14 amino acids. The CDR3 DNA reads TGCAGTTTCCAACGGGCTAGCGGGGCCAATGAGCAGTTCTTC. As protein: CSFQRASGANEQFF.

This clonotype has ten or more counts. J is TRBJ2-1 and V is TRBV20-1; maybe TRBD2 (6 bases). CDR1 and CDR2 (germline): DFQATT, SNEGSKA (reference sequence). This CDR3 region has 15 residues. The V end lost 6 bases, the J end lost 5 bases, and 20 bases lay between the germline ends. The CDR3 is CSALSYWGVNNEQFF. The CDR3 nucleotides are TGCAGTGCGCTCTCCTACTGGGGGGTCAACAATGAGCAGTTCTTC.

This clonotype has at least ten counts. J is TRBJ1-2 and V is TRBV4-3; TRBD1 agrees at 8 bases. The CDR3 has 16 amino acids. V dropped 0 bases and J dropped 5; count of bases not matched to a gene: 8. CDR1 is LGHNA, CDR2 YSLEER, per germline. Here the CDR3 reads CASSQDQGRGLYGYTF. CDR3 in DNA: TGCGCCAGCAGCCAAGATCAGGGCAGGGGGCTTTATGGCTACACCTTC.

Ten or more counts support this clonotype. One junction end disagrees with the germline gene, perhaps due to a read error. The chain is built from TRBV5-1 and TRBJ1-1; no clear D gene. Germline V CDR1 and CDR2: SGHRS, YFSETQ. The CDR3 has 16 residues. The CDR3 loop is CASSLASAGPNAEAFF. As DNA, the CDR3 is TGCGCCAGCAGCTTGGCCTCGGCAGGCCCGAACGCTGAAGCTTTCTTT.

This clonotype was detected ten times or more. This chain joins TRBV20-1 and TRBJ2-7; weak D call: TRBD2 (5 bases). CDR1 is DFQATT and CDR2 is SNEGSKA in the germline V gene (reference sequence). The CDR3 runs to 15 residues. The germline V and J ends were trimmed by 0 bases and 5 bases, with 17 bases remaining between them. Here the CDR3 reads CSARDDGAALDEQYF. CDR3 bases: TGCAGTGCTAGAGATGATGGAGCGGCTCTGGACGAGCAGTACTTC.

This clonotype was seen many times. This CDR3 reads CASRSLGQGPYEQYF. CDR3 nucleotides: TGTGCCAGCAGATCTCTCGGACAGGGCCCCTACGAGCAGTACTTC. This chain joins TRBV27 and TRBJ2-7; 8 nucleotides agree with TRBD1. Looked up from germline, CDR1 is MNHEY and CDR2 is SMNVEV (reference sequence). Trimming cost V 6 bases and J 2 bases; bases outside gene matches: 9. CDR3 length: 15 residues.

This clonotype was seen many times. The V gene is TRBV7-6, the J gene TRBJ1-1; D is ambiguous. CDR1 SGHVS and CDR2 FNYEAQ come from the germline V gene. Trimming removed 5 bases from V and 1 base from J, with 17 bases in between. The CDR3 has 16 amino acids. As DNA, the CDR3 is TGTGCCAGCAGCCTACGGACGGGTTTTAAGAACACTGAAGCTTTCTTT. It is translated as CASSLRTGFKNTEAFF.

This clonotype has a single count. V and J are TRBV29-1 and TRBJ2-1; 10 bases align to TRBD1. V dropped 6 bases and J dropped 8; count of bases not matched to a gene: 10. The CDR3 contains 14 residues. Germline assignment: CDR1 SQVTM and CDR2 ANQGSEA. The DNA for the CDR3 is TGCAGCGTAGGGACAGGGGCTCTCGAGGATGAGCAGTTCTTC. It specifies CSVGTGALEDEQFF.

This clonotype was seen at least ten times. The chain combines TRBV20-1 with TRBJ2-5; 13 positions agree with TRBD2. The CDR3 runs to 16 residues. The germline CDR1 and CDR2 sequences are DFQATT and SNEGSKA (reference sequence). J gave up 2 bases and V 1 base, and 4 bases lay outside the gene matches. The CDR3: CSARAGTSGVQETQYF. CDR3 nucleotide sequence: TGCAGTGCTAGAGCTGGGACTAGCGGGGTTCAAGAGACCCAGTACTTC.

This clonotype was observed many times. This chain connects TRBV20-1 to TRBJ2-1; 10 bases are shared with TRBD2. Trimming cost V 1 base and J 0 bases; bases outside gene matches: 3. CDR3 length equals 16 residues. CDR1 and CDR2 from the germline V gene are DFQATT and SNEGSKA (reference sequence). Here the CDR3 DNA reads TGCAGTGCTAGAGCACTAGCGGGGAGCTCCTACAATGAGCAGTTCTTC. Protein sequence: CSARALAGSSYNEQFF.

Ten or more counts support this clonotype. This chain links TRBV5-1 with TRBJ1-1; D not resolved. The CDR3 length is 14 residues. Deletions cut 6 bases from V and 0 bases from J, with 12 bases between. Germline CDR1 is SGHRS and CDR2 is YFSETQ. The CDR3 DNA reads as TGCGCCAGCAAAATCGACATAATGAACACTGAAGCTTTCTTT. The encoded protein is CASKIDIMNTEAFF.

Many counts were recorded for this clonotype. The rearrangement uses TRBV6-6 and TRBJ1-6; TRBD1 matches at 7 bases. From germline, CDR1 is MNHNY and CDR2 SVGAGI (reference sequence). Trimming cost V 6 bases and J 7 bases; bases outside gene matches: 6. This CDR3 comprises 14 residues. CDR3 loop: CASSSTGRNSPLHF. The DNA for the CDR3 is TGTGCCAGCAGCTCGACAGGGCGGAATTCACCCCTCCACTTT.

In its sample, this clonotype was seen many times. The chain has TRBV9 and TRBJ2-3, with 10 bases aligning to TRBD2. After removal of 3 bases from V and 1 base from J, the junction contained 8 bases not matched to a gene. The CDR3 spans 17 residues. Germline V gene data show CDR1 as SGDLS and CDR2 as YYNGEE. The CDR3 nucleotides read TGTGCCAGCAGCGCCCGGGGAAGCGGGGGGGGCACAGATACGCAGTATTTT. Its translation is CASSARGSGGGTDTQYF.

Many counts were recorded for this clonotype. A read error may account for a junction end that differs from germline. The V call is TRBV5-1, the J call TRBJ2-3; 9 bases agree with TRBD1. This CDR3 comprises 15 residues. Germline V gene sequence: CDR1 SGHRS, CDR2 YFSETQ. As DNA, the CDR3 is TGCGCCAGTAGCTTGGACAGGGGAAGCACAGATACGCAGTATTTT. Its protein is CASSLDRGSTDTQYF.

This clonotype was detected ten times or more. This chain uses TRBV20-1 with TRBJ2-1, with TRBD2 matching over 9 bases. Unmatched junction bases numbered 4, after V lost 4 bases and J lost 6 bases. Germline CDR1 and CDR2: DFQATT and SNEGSKA (reference sequence). This CDR3 is 13 amino acids long. The CDR3 DNA sequence: TGCAGTGCTACTGCGGGGGGGCTCAATGAGCAGTTCTTC. Translation: CSATAGGLNEQFF.

The table lists this clonotype with many counts. This rearrangement joins TRBV12-3 or TRBV12-4 to TRBJ1-5, with D tentatively TRBD1 (6 bases). V lost 5 bases and J 3 bases, leaving 11 bases between the germline ends. CDR3 size: 14 residues. Here the CDR3 reads CASSETGNNQPQHF. The CDR3 nucleotides are TGTGCCAGCAGTGAAACAGGGAACAATCAGCCCCAGCATTTT.

In this sample, this clonotype turned up many times. This rearrangement joins TRBV6-5 to TRBJ2-2; D call uncertain. The CDR3 loop spans 15 amino acids. Trimming shortened V by 6 bases and J by 2 bases, and 13 bases separated the two germline ends. Germline CDR1 and CDR2: MNHEY and SVGAGI. In DNA form, the CDR3 reads TGTGCCAGCAGGCCCCCGGGCCACAACACCGGGGAGCTGTTTTTT. Translated: CASRPPGHNTGELFF.